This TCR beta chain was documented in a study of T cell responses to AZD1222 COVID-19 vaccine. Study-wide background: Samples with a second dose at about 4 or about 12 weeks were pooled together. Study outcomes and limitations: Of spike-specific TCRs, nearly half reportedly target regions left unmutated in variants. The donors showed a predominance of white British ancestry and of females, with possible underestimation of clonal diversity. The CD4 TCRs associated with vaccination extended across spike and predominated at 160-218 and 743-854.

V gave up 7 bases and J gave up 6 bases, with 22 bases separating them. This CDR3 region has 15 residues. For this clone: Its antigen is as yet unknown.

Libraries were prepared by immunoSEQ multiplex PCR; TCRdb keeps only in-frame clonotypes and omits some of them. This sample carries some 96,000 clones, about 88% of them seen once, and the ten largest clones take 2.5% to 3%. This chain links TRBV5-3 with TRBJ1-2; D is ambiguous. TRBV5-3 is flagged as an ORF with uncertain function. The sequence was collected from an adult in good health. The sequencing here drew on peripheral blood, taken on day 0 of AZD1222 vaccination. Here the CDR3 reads CARALRKEGRNGYTF. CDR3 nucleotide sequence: TGTGCCAGAGCTTTGCGAAAGGAAGGGAGGAATGGCTACACCTTC.